The 19 T cell receptor beta chains below all came from one sample that was sequenced in a study of shared clonotypes between healthy human individuals. Here immunoSEQ multiplex PCR was the method, and the copy in TCRdb shows in-frame clones only, minus some. The data show 2.3 million or so clones, approximately 93% seen once. The specimen sequenced was naive CD4+ T cells from PBMCs. As to subset: CD45RA+ positively selected. The receptors were sampled from a man aged 18 to 29 in good health. Some clones in this sample may be carry-over from other donors' samples.

The rearrangement uses TRBV5-5 and TRBJ2-2; no reliable D call. Trimming pared 0 bases from V and 7 bases from J, leaving 4 bases between. The CDR3 is made up of 12 amino acids. Germline V CDR1 and CDR2: SGHKS, YYEKEE (reference sequence). The CDR3 sequence is CASSLVVGELFF. The CDR3 DNA follows: TGTGCCAGCAGCTTGGTAGTCGGGGAGCTGTTTTTT.

V usage is TRBV6-5 and J usage is TRBJ1-4, with D perhaps matching TRBD1 (5 bases). Germline V gives CDR1 MNHEY, CDR2 SVGAGI. This CDR3 region has 15 residues. V was cut by 6 bases and J by 5 bases, with 16 bases left in between. The CDR3 coding sequence is TGTGCCAGCAGCCCTACAGGAGGGGCCAATGAAAAACTGTTTTTT. Translating it yields CASSPTGGANEKLFF.

The chain carries TRBV5-1 and TRBJ2-5; perhaps TRBD1 as D (6 bases). The DNA end is more similar to TRBJ2-7, so the J call may be wrong. Germline lookup yields CDR1 SGHRS and CDR2 YFSETQ. CDR3 length equals 15 residues. The CDR3 DNA is TGCGCCAGCAGCTTGGACGCCGGACAGATCTACGAGCAGTACTTC. Translation: CASSLDAGQIYEQYF.

V and J are TRBV29-1 and TRBJ1-1, with a tentative D call TRBD1 (6 bases). The CDR3 covers 15 residues. V was cut by 6 bases and J by 3 bases, with 20 bases left in between. Germline CDR1 and CDR2: SQVTM and ANQGSEA. CDR3 coding DNA: TGCAGCGTCTACCGGGACAACCCAGGGGACACTGAAGCTTTCTTT. Amino acid sequence: CSVYRDNPGDTEAFF.

V and J are TRBV14 and TRBJ2-7; tentatively, D is TRBD1 or TRBD2 (6 bases each). Trimming took 0 bases from V and 3 from J, leaving 12 bases between them. The CDR3 runs 15 residues. Germline V lookup: CDR1 SGHDN, CDR2 FVKESK. The CDR3 nucleotides read TGTGCCAGCAGCCAAGATTGGGGGGCGTACTACGAGCAGTACTTC. It is translated as CASSQDWGAYYEQYF. The variable domain in full, with the rest retrieved from reference TRBV14 and TRBJ2-7, is EAGVTQFPSHSVIEKGQTVTLRCDPISGHDNLYWYRRVMGKEIKFLLHFVKESKQDESGMPNNRFLAERTGGTYSTLKVQPAELEDSGVYFCASSQDWGAYYEQYFGPGTRLTVT.

This rearrangement joins TRBV7-2 to TRBJ1-1; 7 nucleotides align to TRBD1. Germline CDR1 and CDR2: SGHTA and FQGNSA. This CDR3 has 15 amino acids. The ends lost 1 base at V and 0 bases at J; junction bases unmatched: 2. The CDR3 protein is CASSLGGQMNTEAFF. For the CDR3, the DNA is TGTGCCAGCAGCTTAGGGGGACAGATGAACACTGAAGCTTTCTTT.

This clone was found once. This chain connects TRBV7-9 to TRBJ1-4; TRBD1 might be the D (6 bases). V dropped 4 bases and J dropped 0 bases, with 15 bases sitting between them. Germline-derived CDR1 and CDR2 are SEHNR and FQNEAQ (reference sequence). The CDR3 contains 17 residues. The CDR3 sequence is CASSSIRTGPTNEKLFF. CDR3 coding DNA: TGTGCCAGCAGCTCAATCCGTACAGGGCCAACTAATGAAAAACTGTTTTTT.

The chain carries TRBV5-1 and TRBJ2-5; either TRBD1 or TRBD2 may supply D (5 bases each). V was pared by 0 bases and J by 7 bases, with 19 bases between. In germline, CDR1 is SGHRS, CDR2 YFSETQ. The CDR3 extends over 16 amino acids. In DNA form, the CDR3 reads TGCGCCAGCAGCTTGGAGATTGGGGCGGGCTTGGGGACCCAGTACTTC. Encoded protein: CASSLEIGAGLGTQYF.

A remark on this clone: This same CDR3 is encoded by further DNA sequences in the sample. V and J are TRBV5-1 and TRBJ1-3; 9 bases map to TRBD1. V lost 0 bases, J lost 4 bases, and 5 bases stayed unmatched. CDR3 length: 16 amino acids. Germline V CDR1 and CDR2: SGHRS, YFSETQ. CDR3 loop: CASSLEGTGSGNTIYF. CDR3 sequence (DNA): TGCGCCAGCAGCTTGGAAGGGACAGGGTCGGGAAACACCATATATTTT.

This clone was seen a few times. V gene TRBV27 combines with J gene TRBJ1-2, with a possible D match to TRBD1 (5 bases). The CDR3 extends over 12 amino acids. The germline CDR1 and CDR2 sequences are MNHEY and SMNVEV (reference sequence). The V and J ends lost 0 bases and 9 bases respectively, with 8 bases between them. The CDR3: CASSLSGGSYTF. CDR3 bases: TGTGCCAGCAGTTTATCGGGGGGGAGCTACACCTTC.

The chain employs TRBV10-1 and TRBJ2-2; D call uncertain. Germline V gene lookup returns CDR1 WNHNN and CDR2 SYGVQD (reference sequence). The V end was cut by 8 bases, the J end by 5 bases, with 6 bases between. This CDR3 contains 11 residues. The CDR3 protein is CASGQTGELFF. The CDR3 DNA is TGCGCCAGCGGCCAGACCGGGGAGCTGTTTTTT.

The chain combines TRBV19 with TRBJ1-5, with 7 positions matching TRBD1. V shed 2 bases and J 1 base; nucleotides not matched to a gene: 5. The CDR3 is 16 amino acids. Germline CDR1 is LNHDA and CDR2 is SQIVND (reference sequence). In nucleotides, the CDR3 is TGTGCCAGTAGTATACTCGACAGGGCGAGCAATCAGCCCCAGCATTTT. This sequence encodes CASSILDRASNQPQHF. The whole variable domain, remainder taken from reference TRBV19 and TRBJ1-5, is DGGITQSPKYLFRKEGQNVTLSCEQNLNHDAMYWYRQDPGQGLRLIYYSQIVNDFQKGDIAEGYSVSREKKESFPLTVTSAQKNPTAFYLCASSILDRASNQPQHFGDGTRLSIL.

The rearrangement uses TRBV10-3 and TRBJ1-5, with D tentatively TRBD1 (5 bases). V was trimmed by 6 bases and J by 5 bases, leaving 14 bases between them. The germline V gene encodes CDR1 ENHRY and CDR2 SYGVKD. This CDR3 region has 14 residues. DNA for the CDR3: TGTGCCATCAGAGGATCAGGGAACTATCAGCCCCAGCATTTT. This translates into CAIRGSGNYQPQHF.

This clone was observed a single time. This rearrangement joins TRBV9 to TRBJ2-1, with TRBD1 as a possible D gene (5 bases). The CDR3 consists of 15 residues. Trimming removed 1 base at V and 6 bases at J, with 14 bases between. Germline CDR1 is SGDLS and CDR2 is YYNGEE. CDR3: CASSVQGRQPNEQFF. Here the CDR3 DNA reads TGTGCCAGCAGCGTACAGGGCCGCCAGCCCAATGAGCAGTTCTTC.

This clone was seen once. The DNA of the CDR3 is TGTGCCAGCAGCTTAGCGGGAGTAACCTACAATGAGCAGTTCTTC. Amino acids: CASSLAGVTYNEQFF. The gene calls are TRBV5-4 and TRBJ2-1; 8 bases are shared with TRBD2. The CDR3 runs 15 residues. Germline V gene data show CDR1 as SGHNT and CDR2 as YYREEE (reference sequence). Trimming took 2 bases from V and 2 from J; bases not matched to a gene: 3. The complete variable domain, with remaining parts taken from reference TRBV5-4 and TRBJ2-1, reads ETGVTQSPTHLIKTRGQQVTLRCSSQSGHNTVSWYQQALGQGPQFIFQYYREEENGRGNFPPRFSGLQFPNYSSELNVNALELDDSALYLCASSLAGVTYNEQFFGPGTRLTVL.

The rearrangement uses TRBV28 and TRBJ2-2, with D unclear. In germline, CDR1 is MDHEN, CDR2 SYDVKM. The CDR3 has 15 amino acids. V shed 6 bases and J shed 1 base, with 12 bases lying between them. The CDR3, as DNA: TGTGCCAGCAGCAAAAGGACCGTGAACACCGGGGAGCTGTTTTTT. Protein sequence: CASSKRTVNTGELFF.

The chain has TRBV5-4 and TRBJ2-5, with D perhaps being TRBD1 or TRBD2 (5 bases each). The V gene's germline CDR1 is SGHNT and CDR2 YYREEE (reference sequence). Trimming stripped 5 bases from V and 5 bases from J, with 16 bases between. This CDR3 has 14 residues. CDR3 sequence (DNA): TGTGCCAGCAGGAATGGGACCGCTCGCGAGACCCAGTACTTC. Encoded protein: CASRNGTARETQYF.

Of note for this clone: Other DNA sequences within the sample encode an identical CDR3. The chain is built from TRBV5-1 and TRBJ2-7; D is possibly TRBD2 (5 bases). V was clipped by 4 bases and J by 2 bases, with 13 bases between them. This CDR3 comprises 14 residues. CDR1 is SGHRS and CDR2 is YFSETQ in the germline V gene. This CDR3 reads CASSPRTGTYEQYF. The DNA of the CDR3 is TGCGCCAGCAGCCCGCGGACGGGGACCTACGAGCAGTACTTC.

Here the CDR3 reads CASSFRTGGSYNEQFF. The CDR3 region has the DNA TGCGCCAGCAGCTTCCGGACAGGGGGCTCCTACAATGAGCAGTTCTTC. The rearrangement links TRBV5-1 to TRBJ2-1, with 10 bases aligning to TRBD1. Germline-derived CDR1 and CDR2 are SGHRS and YFSETQ. CDR3 length: 16 residues. Trimming took 2 bases from V and 0 from J; bases not matched to a gene: 2.